Presented here are 28 T cell receptor beta chains from one specimen sequenced in a study of Ad26.COV2.S vaccination and SARS-CoV-2 variants. The treatment: some 20 received Ad26.COV2.S at low or high dose, single or two shots; roughly 5 received placebo; per-sample allocation not given. Repertoires come from day 63 after the first vaccine or placebo injection. The protocol was immunoSEQ multiplex PCR, while the TCRdb copy is restricted to in-frame clones and leaves out a portion. The data hold about 420,000 clones, with approximately 87% observed a single time. The sequencing used peripheral blood, collected in a trial of Ad26.COV2.S vaccine versus placebo. The receptors were sampled from a person between 18 and 60 years old who received the Ad26.COV2.S COVID-19 vaccine or a placebo.

Here the CDR3 reads CASSWAGLPNYGYTF. CDR3 bases: TGTGCCAGCAGTTGGGCAGGGCTGCCAAACTATGGCTACACCTTC. The chain uses TRBV27 and TRBJ1-2, with D maybe TRBD1 (5 bases). The CDR3 extends over 15 amino acids. From germline, CDR1 is MNHEY and CDR2 SMNVEV (reference sequence). The V gene lost 4 bases and the J gene lost 2 bases, with 14 bases spanning the gap.

The chain carries TRBV9 and TRBJ1-2; D is ambiguous. The CDR3 consists of 14 residues. Germline V lookup: CDR1 SGDLS, CDR2 YYNGEE. V was trimmed by 0 bases and J by 4 bases, leaving 10 bases between them. CDR3 residues: CASSVGVRSYGYTF. CDR3 DNA sequence: TGTGCCAGCAGCGTAGGCGTCCGATCCTATGGCTACACCTTC.

The J gene is TRBJ1-1, the V gene TRBV5-1; TRBD1 aligns across 7 bases. CDR1 and CDR2 (germline): SGHRS, YFSETQ. The CDR3 runs to 14 residues. V shed 7 bases and J 4 bases; nucleotides not matched to a gene: 10. CDR3 residues: CASSWAGGGTEAFF. The CDR3 nucleotides are TGCGCCAGCTCGTGGGCAGGGGGAGGCACTGAAGCTTTCTTT.

The chain links TRBV10-3 to TRBJ1-3; 9 bases are a match to TRBD1. The CDR3 is 18 residues long. V gave up 5 bases and J gave up 0 bases; unmatched junction bases: 11. Germline-derived CDR1 and CDR2 are ENHRY and SYGVKD. The CDR3 DNA follows: TGTGCCATCAGTTCTGACAGGGGGTGGTCCCGCTCTGGAAACACCATATATTTT. Translating gives CAISSDRGWSRSGNTIYF.

The table lists this clone with a few counts. V is TRBV30 and J is TRBJ1-5, with 8 nucleotides matching TRBD1. The CDR3 loop spans 13 amino acids. Germline CDR1 and CDR2: GTSNPN and SVGIG (reference sequence). CDR3 sequence reads: CALNQGAGQPQHF. Written as DNA, the CDR3 is TGTGCACTGAATCAGGGGGCGGGTCAGCCCCAGCATTTT.

V and J are TRBV7-9 and TRBJ1-2; 7 bases fit TRBD1. Germline V lookup: CDR1 SEHNR, CDR2 FQNEAQ (reference sequence). The V segment lost 4 bases and the J segment 5 bases; nucleotides outside the gene matches: 13. The CDR3 has 16 residues. CDR3 in amino acids: CASSSRQGPYLYGYTF. CDR3 nucleotide sequence: TGTGCCAGCAGCTCCCGACAGGGCCCGTATTTGTATGGCTACACCTTC. Drawing the rest from reference TRBV7-9 and TRBJ1-2, the complete variable domain is DTGVSQNPRHKITKRGQNVTFRCDPISEHNRLYWYRQTLGQGPEFLTYFQNEAQLEKSRLLSDRFSAERPKGSFSTLEIQRTEQGDSAMYLCASSSRQGPYLYGYTFGSGTRLTVV.

The chain joins TRBV27 to TRBJ2-3; 8 positions match TRBD2. With 6 bases clipped from V and 5 bases from J, the junction kept 7 bases outside the gene matches. The CDR3 contains 14 residues. CDR1 is MNHEY and CDR2 is SMNVEV in the germline V gene (reference sequence). CDR3 bases: TGTGCCAGCAGCGGGGGGGCCTCTGGAGATACGCAGTATTTT. It specifies CASSGGASGDTQYF.

The table lists this clone with a few counts. This chain links TRBV28 with TRBJ2-7; 8 nucleotides align to TRBD1. The V gene end was trimmed by 8 bases and the J gene end by 4 bases; junction bases not matched to a gene: 13. The CDR3 is 15 residues long. CDR1 and CDR2 from the germline V gene are MDHEN and SYDVKM. CDR3 in DNA: TGTGCCAGCCACTCAACCGGGACAGGAGATTACGAGCAGTACTTC. Protein product: CASHSTGTGDYEQYF.

DNA of the CDR3: TGTGCCAGCAGCAAATATAGCAATCAGCCCCAGCATTTT. Translating gives CASSKYSNQPQHF. This chain connects TRBV6-2 or TRBV6-3 to TRBJ1-5; D is ambiguous. The CDR3 totals 13 residues. Germline V CDR1 and CDR2: MNHEY, SVGEGT. Trimming took 6 bases from V and 0 from J, leaving 6 bases between them.

The rearrangement joins TRBV20-1 to TRBJ2-2, with TRBD2 identical over 16 bases. This CDR3 region has 16 residues. Germline lookup yields CDR1 DFQATT and CDR2 SNEGSKA (reference sequence). Trimming removed 3 bases from V and 6 bases from J; junction bases left unmatched: 4. This chain's CDR3 is CSASVGLAGGSGELFF. For the CDR3, the DNA is TGCAGTGCTAGTGTGGGACTAGCGGGGGGGTCCGGGGAGCTGTTTTTT.

The rearrangement joins TRBV18 to TRBJ1-5; D call uncertain. V lost 5 bases, J lost 5 bases, and 13 bases lay in between. Looked up from germline, CDR1 is KGHSH and CDR2 is LQKENI. The length of the CDR3 is 14 residues. The DNA for the CDR3 is TGTGCCAGCTCAGTCTCCCCTCAAGATCAGCCCCAGCATTTT. It specifies CASSVSPQDQPQHF.

This clone was observed once. The V gene is TRBV5-1, the J gene TRBJ1-2; D possibly corresponds to TRBD1 (6 bases). CDR1 is SGHRS, CDR2 YFSETQ, per germline. V was clipped by 0 bases and J by 2 bases, with 11 bases between them. This CDR3 contains 15 residues. The CDR3 bases are TGCGCCAGCAGCTTGGGGGACAAGAAAAACTATGGCTACACCTTC. Encoded protein: CASSLGDKKNYGYTF.

The rearrangement joins TRBV6-5 to TRBJ2-7; D unclear. The V gene's germline CDR1 is MNHEY and CDR2 SVGAGI. The CDR3 length is 14 residues. V gave up 6 bases and J gave up 1 base, with 13 bases separating them. DNA of the CDR3: TGTGCCAGCAGCCGTTATTCAGATTCCTACGAGCAGTACTTC. Residues: CASSRYSDSYEQYF.

The rearrangement links TRBV5-1 to TRBJ2-3, with D perhaps TRBD2 (6 bases). V lost 0 bases and J 5 bases, leaving 10 bases between the germline ends. Germline values: CDR1 SGHRS, CDR2 YFSETQ. The CDR3 spans 14 residues. The CDR3 loop reads CASSLGVAVDTQYF. The CDR3 region has the DNA TGCGCCAGCAGCTTGGGAGTAGCGGTAGATACGCAGTATTTT.

This chain joins TRBV2 and TRBJ2-1, with D possibly called TRBD1 or TRBD2 (5 bases each). Looked up from germline, CDR1 is SNHLY and CDR2 is FYNNEI. Deletions cut 3 bases from V and 6 bases from J, with 12 bases between. The CDR3 runs 14 residues. The DNA of the CDR3 is TGTGCCAGCAGTGAGCAGCCAGGGAGCAATGAGCAGTTCTTC. Its translation: CASSEQPGSNEQFF. The complete variable domain, with remaining parts taken from reference TRBV2 and TRBJ2-1, reads EPEVTQTPSHQVTQMGQEVILRCVPISNHLYFYWYRQILGQKVEFLVSFYNNEISEKSEIFDDQFSVERPDGSNFTLKIRSTKLEDSAMYFCASSEQPGSNEQFFGPGTRLTVL.

This rearrangement joins TRBV4-1 to TRBJ1-5, with TRBD1 as a possible D gene (5 bases). The CDR3 runs to 14 residues. With 2 bases removed from V and 7 bases from J, the gap between germline ends came to 12 bases. Germline V CDR1 and CDR2: MGHRA, YSYEKL. CDR3 DNA sequence: TGCGCCAGCAGCCAACCAGGGACGGGACAGCCCCAGCATTTT. Translated: CASSQPGTGQPQHF.

This clone was detected only once. The chain couples TRBV6-5 to TRBJ1-1, with 9 nucleotides matching TRBD1. This CDR3 region has 14 residues. Germline CDR1 reads MNHEY; CDR2 reads SVGAGI. V was clipped by 4 bases and J by 4 bases; unmatched bases: 4. CDR3 sequence reads: CASSWTGERTEAFF. CDR3 nucleotide sequence: TGTGCCAGCAGTTGGACAGGGGAGCGCACTGAAGCTTTCTTT.

The V and J genes are TRBV9 and TRBJ1-2; D ambiguous. The CDR3 length is 14 residues. Germline V gene lookup returns CDR1 SGDLS and CDR2 YYNGEE. V was trimmed by 6 bases and J by 1 base, leaving 13 bases between them. CDR3 sequence (DNA): TGTGCCAGCACCCTCTCCGAAGGTAACTATGGCTACACCTTC. Protein product: CASTLSEGNYGYTF.

The J gene is TRBJ2-2, the V gene TRBV18; TRBD1 matches 7 bases. This CDR3 has 16 residues. V lost 3 bases to trimming and J lost 2 bases; unmatched junction nucleotides: 6. Germline lookup yields CDR1 KGHSH and CDR2 LQKENI. In nucleotides, the CDR3 is TGTGCCAGCTCACCTAGGACAGGAGATAACACCGGGGAGCTGTTTTTT. Amino acid sequence: CASSPRTGDNTGELFF.

The chain links TRBV7-2 to TRBJ1-1; perhaps TRBD1 as D (6 bases). Germline-derived CDR1 and CDR2 are SGHTA and FQGNSA. Trimming shortened V by 5 bases and J by 1 base, and 14 bases separated the two germline ends. The CDR3 extends over 15 amino acids. In DNA form, the CDR3 reads TGTGCCAGCAGCCCGGGGGGCAGGAAGAACACTGAAGCTTTCTTT. It yields the protein CASSPGGRKNTEAFF. Drawing the rest from reference TRBV7-2 and TRBJ1-1, the complete variable domain is GAGVSQSPSNKVTEKGKDVELRCDPISGHTALYWYRQSLGQGLEFLIYFQGNSAPDKSGLPSDRFSAERTGGSVSTLTIQRTQQEDSAVYLCASSPGGRKNTEAFFGQGTRLTVV.

The table lists this clone with a count of one. This chain links TRBV28 with TRBJ2-7; D may be TRBD1 (5 bases). CDR3 size: 12 residues. Between the trimmed V and J ends, which lost 7 bases and 8 bases, there was a span of 15 bases. Per the germline V gene, CDR1 is MDHEN and CDR2 is SYDVKM. The CDR3 region has the DNA TGTGCCAGCAACGGGCAGGGTACAAAGCAGTACTTC. Its translation is CASNGQGTKQYF.

The V and J genes are TRBV19 and TRBJ2-3; TRBD1 aligns across 7 bases. The CDR3 is made up of 17 amino acids. Germline V CDR1 and CDR2: LNHDA, SQIVND (reference sequence). With V trimmed by 5 bases and J by 0 bases, 11 bases remained unmatched. CDR3 region: CASSGQGVSTSTDTQYF. CDR3 bases: TGTGCCAGTAGTGGCCAGGGGGTTTCTACTAGCACAGATACGCAGTATTTT. Together with reference TRBV19 and TRBJ2-3, the CDR3 gives the full variable domain: DGGITQSPKYLFRKEGQNVTLSCEQNLNHDAMYWYRQDPGQGLRLIYYSQIVNDFQKGDIAEGYSVSREKKESFPLTVTSAQKNPTAFYLCASSGQGVSTSTDTQYFGPGTRLTVL.

Only one count was recorded for this clone. This chain links TRBV4-1 with TRBJ1-6, with D unclear. The ends were cut back, 1 base at V and 4 bases at J, with 11 bases in the middle. The CDR3 has 16 residues. Germline V gene data show CDR1 as MGHRA and CDR2 as YSYEKL. Written as DNA, the CDR3 is TGCGCCAGCAGCCAAGGAGTCCGCAGGTATAATTCACCCCTCCACTTT. The encoded protein is CASSQGVRRYNSPLHF.

The chain employs TRBV2 and TRBJ1-1; 9 nucleotides line up with TRBD1. Germline V gene data show CDR1 as SNHLY and CDR2 as FYNNEI. V trimming: 7 bases; J trimming: 0 bases; junction bases outside the gene matches: 9. The CDR3 contains 16 residues. The CDR3 DNA sequence: TGTGCCAGCACCAGTCCCGGGACAGGGATGAACACTGAAGCTTTCTTT. As protein: CASTSPGTGMNTEAFF.

The chain couples TRBV25-1 to TRBJ2-6; 9 nucleotides align to TRBD1. Germline CDR1 MGHDK, CDR2 SYGVNS. The CDR3 consists of 16 residues. Trimming at V came to 5 bases and at J to 3 bases, leaving 5 bases not matched to a gene. The CDR3 nucleotides read TGTGCCAGCAGTTCCTACAGGGGGCGTGGGGCCAACGTCCTGACTTTC. Its translation is CASSSYRGRGANVLTF.

This clone has only one observation. The chain has TRBV12-3 or TRBV12-4 and TRBJ2-5; D unclear. The CDR3 contains 12 residues. V lost 2 bases and J lost 9, with 10 bases in between. This CDR3 reads CASSLTGAAQYF. The CDR3 DNA is TGTGCCAGCAGTTTAACCGGCGCGGCCCAGTACTTC.

This rearrangement joins TRBV3-1 (or the pseudogene TRBV3-2) to TRBJ2-7; 9 positions agree with TRBD1. The CDR3 contains 21 residues. CDR1 and CDR2 (germline): LGHDT, YNNKEL (reference sequence). V shed 0 bases and J 3 bases; nucleotides not matched to a gene: 21. This CDR3 is CASSQDDCPEEVDRGFYEQYF. Here the CDR3 DNA reads TGTGCCAGCAGCCAAGATGATTGCCCCGAGGAGGTGGACAGGGGATTCTACGAGCAGTACTTC.

The rearrangement joins TRBV21-1 to TRBJ2-3; the table assigns TRBD1, which was not confirmed against the DNA. TRBV21-1 is a recognized pseudogene. This CDR3 is built from 16 residues. The CDR3 region has the DNA TGTGCCAGCAGCAAACAGGTCCGTTTCAGCACAGATACGCAGTATTTT. Protein product: CASSKQVRFSTDTQYF.